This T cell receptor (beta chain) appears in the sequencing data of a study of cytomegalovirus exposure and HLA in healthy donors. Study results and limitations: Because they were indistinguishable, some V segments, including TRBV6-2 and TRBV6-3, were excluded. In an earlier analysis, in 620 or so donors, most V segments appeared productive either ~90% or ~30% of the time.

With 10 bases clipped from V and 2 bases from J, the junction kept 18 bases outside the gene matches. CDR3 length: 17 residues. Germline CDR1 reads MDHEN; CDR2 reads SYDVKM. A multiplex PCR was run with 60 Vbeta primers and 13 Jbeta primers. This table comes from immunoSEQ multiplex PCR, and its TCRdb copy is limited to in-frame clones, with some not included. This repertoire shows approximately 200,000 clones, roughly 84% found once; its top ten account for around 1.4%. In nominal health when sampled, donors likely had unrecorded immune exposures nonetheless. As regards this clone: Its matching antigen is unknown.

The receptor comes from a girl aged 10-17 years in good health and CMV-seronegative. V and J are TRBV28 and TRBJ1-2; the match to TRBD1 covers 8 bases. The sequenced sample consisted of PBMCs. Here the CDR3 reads CATSGGWSSLPNYGYTF. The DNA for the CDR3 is TGTGCCACCTCAGGGGGCTGGAGTAGTTTGCCAAACTATGGCTACACCTTC.